The 24 T cell receptor beta chains presented below share a single source sample, sequenced in a study of CD8+CD57+ T cells in acquired aplastic anemia. TCR beta VDJ and CDR3 were profiled, and genomic DNA was the template. TCRdb reanalysed the reads using MiXCR and keeps one entry per CDR3 protein. The sample has around 140,000 distinct CDR3 sequences, around two fifths seen once. The sequencing sample was made of sorted CD4+, CD8+, or CD8+CD57+ T cells (not recorded which) from PBMCs. The receptor set was obtained from a human donor in good health, serving as a control.

A remark on this clonotype: Being one base from a much bigger clone, this may be a read error. The chain links TRBV24-1 to TRBJ1-1, with D hard to call. The germline CDR1 and CDR2 sequences are KGHDR and SFDVKD. This CDR3 spans 14 amino acids. Trimming pared 4 bases from V and 10 bases from J, leaving 18 bases between. The CDR3 reads CATSENAVVSAAFF. CDR3 in DNA: TGTGCCACCAGTGAAAACGCCGTGGTATCGGCAGCTTTCTTT.

This clonotype was seen ten or more times. The chain uses TRBV20-1 and TRBJ1-1; D unresolved. V was cut by 3 bases and J by 5 bases, with 16 bases left in between. The CDR3 spans 14 residues. Germline V gene sequence: CDR1 DFQATT, CDR2 SNEGSKA (reference sequence). DNA for the CDR3: TGCAGTGCTAGGGGATCGCTGACGGGGACTGAAGCTTTCTTT. It translates to CSARGSLTGTEAFF.

CDR3 amino acids: CASSLGWTPRVSYNEQFF. CDR3 in DNA: TGTGCCAGCAGTTTAGGGTGGACCCCTAGGGTCTCCTACAATGAGCAGTTCTTC. The rearrangement links TRBV12-3 or TRBV12-4 to TRBJ2-1, with D uncertain. CDR3 size: 18 residues. V lost 1 base and J lost 0, with 16 bases in between.

This clonotype is a singleton in its sample. V usage is TRBV19 and J usage is TRBJ1-1; tentative D call: TRBD1 (6 bases). The V and J ends lost 3 bases and 2 bases respectively, with 16 bases between them. Germline-derived CDR1 and CDR2 are LNHDA and SQIVND (reference sequence). The CDR3 loop spans 16 amino acids. Here the CDR3 DNA reads TGTGCCAGTAGTATTACAGGGACGAAGGGAAACACTGAAGCTTTCTTT. Its protein product is CASSITGTKGNTEAFF.

This clonotype showed up just a few times. The rearrangement links TRBV15 to TRBJ1-6; D might be TRBD1 (5 bases). Trimming shortened V by 4 bases and J by 5 bases, and 9 bases separated the two germline ends. The CDR3 sequence is 14 residues long. Germline V gene sequence: CDR1 LNHNV, CDR2 YYDKDF (reference sequence). This CDR3 reads CATSTTVHNSPLHF. DNA of the CDR3: TGTGCCACCAGCACGACAGTTCATAATTCACCCCTCCACTTT.

This clonotype turned up a few times. The chain has TRBV20-1 and TRBJ2-4; 10 positions match TRBD2. Germline V CDR1 and CDR2: DFQATT, SNEGSKA (reference sequence). V trimming: 2 bases; J trimming: 1 base; junction bases outside the gene matches: 5. There are 16 residues in the CDR3. CDR3 nucleotide sequence: TGCAGTGCTAGATCTAGCGGGAGTTCCGCCAAAAACATTCAGTACTTC. This codes for CSARSSGSSAKNIQYF.

In this sample, this clonotype turned up many times. The rearrangement joins TRBV24-1 to TRBJ2-3, with TRBD2 identical over 8 bases. V lost 4 bases to trimming and J lost 15 bases; unmatched junction nucleotides: 14. This CDR3 comprises 14 residues. CDR1 and CDR2 (germline): KGHDR, SFDVKD. CDR3 in DNA: TGTGCCACCAGTGACCCCTTGGGCGGGGGGCAAAAATATTTT. The encoded protein is CATSDPLGGGQKYF.

There are many counts of this clonotype. This rearrangement joins TRBV6-1 to TRBJ1-6; tentatively, D is TRBD1 (6 bases). The V and J ends lost 7 bases and 3 bases respectively, with 16 bases between them. From germline, CDR1 is MNHNS and CDR2 SASEGT. The length of the CDR3 is 16 residues. Written as DNA, the CDR3 is TGTGCCAGCAAACCACTGGGAGGGGGCTATAATTCACCCCTCCACTTT. Translated: CASKPLGGGYNSPLHF.

This clonotype was recorded many times. J is TRBJ1-1 and V is TRBV19; D remains unclear. In germline, CDR1 is LNHDA, CDR2 SQIVND (reference sequence). Trimming removed 5 bases from V and 0 bases from J, with 13 bases in between. The CDR3 spans 15 residues. CDR3 nucleotide sequence: TGTGCCAGTAGTGACCGACGGCTCGTGAACACTGAAGCTTTCTTT. It translates to CASSDRRLVNTEAFF.

DNA of the CDR3: TGTGCCAGCACGGCGGCGAGGGATGGGTCCTACGAGCAGTACTTC. Its protein is CASTAARDGSYEQYF. This chain joins TRBV6-1 and TRBJ2-7; TRBD2 is a possible D gene (5 bases). V shed 7 bases and J shed 1 base, with 17 bases lying between them. The CDR3 totals 15 residues. The germline V gene encodes CDR1 MNHNS and CDR2 SASEGT.

The chain couples TRBV5-5 to TRBJ1-2; a possible D gene is TRBD1 (5 bases). This CDR3 comprises 16 residues. Trimming removed 3 bases from V and 1 base from J, with 16 bases in between. From germline, CDR1 is SGHKS and CDR2 YYEKEE (reference sequence). The CDR3 coding sequence is TGTGCCAGCAGCTCTAAGAAAACGGGACTTAACTATGGCTACACCTTC. It is translated as CASSSKKTGLNYGYTF.

In its sample, this clonotype was seen many times. The chain joins TRBV19 to TRBJ1-5; D perhaps matches TRBD1 (5 bases). V was cut by 3 bases and J by 5 bases, with 8 bases left in between. The CDR3 covers 13 residues. Germline CDR1 LNHDA, CDR2 SQIVND (reference sequence). This chain's CDR3 is CASSIAQDQPQHF. The CDR3 nucleotides are TGTGCCAGTAGTATCGCACAGGATCAGCCCCAGCATTTT.

This clonotype has at least ten counts. The chain recombines TRBV18 with TRBJ1-1; 10 positions match TRBD1. The CDR3 sequence is 16 residues long. CDR1 KGHSH and CDR2 LQKENI come from the germline V gene. V shed 3 bases and J 3 bases; nucleotides not matched to a gene: 7. CDR3 in amino acids: CASSPRQGAGDTEAFF. For the CDR3, the DNA is TGTGCCAGCTCACCGAGACAGGGGGCAGGTGACACTGAAGCTTTCTTT.

This clonotype appeared many times. A junction boundary mismatches the germline segment, possibly from a read error. The chain links TRBV24-1 to TRBJ2-1; possibly TRBD2 for D (5 bases). Germline CDR1 reads KGHDR; CDR2 reads SFDVKD. The CDR3 spans 12 residues. CDR3 in amino acids: CATSGAGIKRVF. CDR3 nucleotides: TGTGCCACCAGTGGCGCCGGGATTAAGAGGGTCTTC.

This chain links TRBV20-1 with TRBJ2-1; TRBD1 agrees at 7 bases. V shed 0 bases, J shed 2 bases, and the junction held 13 bases outside the gene matches. The germline CDR1 and CDR2 sequences are DFQATT and SNEGSKA (reference sequence). This CDR3 region has 18 residues. Here the CDR3 reads CSARDTLAEGATYNEQFF. In DNA form, the CDR3 reads TGCAGTGCTAGAGATACGCTGGCTGAGGGGGCGACCTACAATGAGCAGTTCTTC.

The chain links TRBV2 to TRBJ2-1; no clear D. CDR3 size: 15 residues. The germline V and J ends were trimmed by 1 base and 1 base, with 8 bases remaining between them. Germline CDR1 reads SNHLY; CDR2 reads FYNNEI. The CDR3 coding sequence is TGTGCCAGCAGTGAAGGCCCACCATCCTACAATGAGCAGTTCTTC. It translates to CASSEGPPSYNEQFF.

This chain connects TRBV10-3 to TRBJ1-1, with 10 bases matching TRBD1. Germline CDR1 ENHRY, CDR2 SYGVKD. The CDR3 extends over 15 amino acids. Germline trimming cut 5 bases from V and 6 bases from J; bases unmatched to any gene: 9. CDR3 DNA sequence: TGTGCCATCAGTCATCCGGGACAGGGGCAAGCTGAAGCTTTCTTT. Its protein is CAISHPGQGQAEAFF.

This clonotype was recorded at least ten times. The genes are TRBV7-7 and TRBJ2-5; the D is unclear. Germline lookup yields CDR1 SSHAT and CDR2 FNYEAQ (reference sequence). The CDR3 sequence is 13 residues long. Trimming took 4 bases from V and 4 from J, leaving 10 bases between them. This CDR3 is CASSSTGSETQYF. The CDR3 bases are TGTGCCAGCAGCTCTACGGGTTCAGAGACCCAGTACTTC.

This clonotype was seen a handful of times. Compared with germline, one end of the junction differs, possibly owing to a read error. This chain uses TRBV4-2 with TRBJ2-1, with a tentative D call TRBD2 (6 bases). CDR1 and CDR2 from the germline V gene are LGHNA and YNFKEQ. The CDR3 totals 18 residues. The CDR3 nucleotides are TGTGCCAGCACCCAAAATGCGCAGACTCTAGCGCTCTACACTGAGCAGTTCTTC. Translating it yields CASTQNAQTLALYTEQFF.

The J gene is TRBJ1-5, the V gene TRBV19; TRBD1 is a possible D gene (5 bases). The CDR3 is 14 amino acids. Germline lookup yields CDR1 LNHDA and CDR2 SQIVND (reference sequence). V was cut by 7 bases and J by 7 bases, with 17 bases left in between. The CDR3 spells CASTPRVGEQPQHF. The CDR3 DNA follows: TGTGCCAGTACCCCTCGGGTGGGGGAGCAGCCCCAGCATTTT. The whole variable domain, filled in from reference TRBV19 and TRBJ1-5, reads DGGITQSPKYLFRKEGQNVTLSCEQNLNHDAMYWYRQDPGQGLRLIYYSQIVNDFQKGDIAEGYSVSREKKESFPLTVTSAQKNPTAFYLCASTPRVGEQPQHFGDGTRLSIL.

In this sample, this clonotype turned up many times. The V gene is TRBV20-1, the J gene TRBJ1-5, with D possibly matching TRBD1 (5 bases). Germline loops: CDR1 DFQATT, CDR2 SNEGSKA (reference sequence). This CDR3 comprises 15 residues. Trimming took 0 bases from V and 2 from J, leaving 11 bases between them. CDR3 sequence reads: CSARDGGVRNQPQHF. The CDR3 DNA reads TGCAGTGCTAGAGATGGAGGGGTACGCAATCAGCCCCAGCATTTT.

The table lists this clonotype with many counts. The chain joins TRBV7-8 to TRBJ2-1; perhaps TRBD1 as D (5 bases). Germline CDR1 and CDR2: SGHVS and FQNEAQ. V shed 5 bases and J shed 5 bases, with 10 bases lying between them. This CDR3 region has 13 residues. The CDR3 DNA is TGTGCCAGCAGCCCCCCGACAGACAATGAGCAGTTCTTC. It yields the protein CASSPPTDNEQFF.

This clonotype showed up many times. The V and J genes are TRBV6-2 or TRBV6-3 and TRBJ2-1; D is unclear. Germline CDR1 and CDR2: MNHEY and SVGEGT. The CDR3 sequence is 11 residues long. V lost 0 bases to trimming and J lost 10 bases, with 4 bases between them. In DNA, the CDR3 is TGTGCCAGCAGTTACTCTGTGGAGCAGTTCTTC. Protein product: CASSYSVEQFF.

This clonotype came up many times. V and J are TRBV6-1 and TRBJ1-2; no clear D gene. The CDR3 covers 15 residues. Germline assignment: CDR1 MNHNS and CDR2 SASEGT. Trimming stripped 2 bases from V and 6 bases from J, with 16 bases between. The CDR3 protein is CASSEYGTNLNGYTF. CDR3 sequence (DNA): TGTGCCAGCAGTGAATATGGCACAAATCTAAATGGCTACACCTTC.